This TCR beta chain came from a study of identical twins. Study-wide findings and caveats: Alpha sequences out of frame and shared by twins had excess low generation probability.

V lost 4 bases and J lost 9, with 16 bases in between. CDR3 length: 13 amino acids. TCRdb processed the 5' RACE reads anew with MiXCR; each CDR3 protein has one entry. This sample carries hundreds of thousands of distinct CDR3 sequences, 6.1% of them seen once, and the ten largest clones take about 2%. About this clonotype itself: Its specificity is unknown.

The sequence came from a man between 18 and 29 years old in good health. J is TRBJ2-7 and V is TRBV12-3 or TRBV12-4; no reliable D call. The sequencing input was naive T cells sorted from blood. CDR3 residues: CASSSASPTGQYF. The CDR3 DNA follows: TGTGCCAGCAGTTCGGCTAGTCCTACTGGGCAGTACTTC.